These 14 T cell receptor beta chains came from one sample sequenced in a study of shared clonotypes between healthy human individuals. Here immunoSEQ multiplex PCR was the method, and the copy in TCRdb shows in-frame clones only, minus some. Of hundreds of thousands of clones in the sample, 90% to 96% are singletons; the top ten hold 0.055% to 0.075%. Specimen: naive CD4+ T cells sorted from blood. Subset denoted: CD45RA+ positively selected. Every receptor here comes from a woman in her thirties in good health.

Written as DNA, the CDR3 is TGCGCCAGCAGCCAAGATAGGACTAGCGGGAGGCGGGGCACCCAAGAGACCCAGTACTTC. It specifies CASSQDRTSGRRGTQETQYF. The rearrangement uses TRBV4-1 and TRBJ2-5; TRBD2 aligns across 14 bases. CDR3 length equals 20 residues. With 0 bases clipped from V and 1 base from J, the junction kept 10 bases outside the gene matches. Per the germline V gene, CDR1 is MGHRA and CDR2 is YSYEKL.

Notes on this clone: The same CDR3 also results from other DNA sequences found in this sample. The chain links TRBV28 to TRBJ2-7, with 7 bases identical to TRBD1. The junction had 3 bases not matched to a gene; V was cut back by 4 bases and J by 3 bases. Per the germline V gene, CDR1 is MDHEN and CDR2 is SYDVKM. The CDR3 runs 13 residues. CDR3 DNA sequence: TGTGCCAGCAGTTCGGGACAGAACTACGAGCAGTACTTC. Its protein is CASSSGQNYEQYF. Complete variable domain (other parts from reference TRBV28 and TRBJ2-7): DVKVTQSSRYLVKRTGEKVFLECVQDMDHENMFWYRQDPGLGLRLIYFSYDVKMKEKGDIPEGYSVSREKKERFSLILESASTNQTSMYLCASSSGQNYEQYFGPGTRLTVT.

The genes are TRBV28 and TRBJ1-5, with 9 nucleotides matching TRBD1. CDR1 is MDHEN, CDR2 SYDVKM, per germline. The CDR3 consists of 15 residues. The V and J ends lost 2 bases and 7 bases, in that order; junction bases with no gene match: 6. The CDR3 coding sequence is TGTGCCAGCAGTTTACCGACAGGGGGAGTACAGCCCCAGCATTTT. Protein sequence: CASSLPTGGVQPQHF.

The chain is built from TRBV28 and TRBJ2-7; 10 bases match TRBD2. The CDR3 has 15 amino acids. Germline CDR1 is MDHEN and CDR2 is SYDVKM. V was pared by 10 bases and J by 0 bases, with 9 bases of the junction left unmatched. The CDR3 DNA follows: TGTGCCACCCGGCCGACTAGCGGGCCCTCCTACGAGCAGTACTTC. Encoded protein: CATRPTSGPSYEQYF.

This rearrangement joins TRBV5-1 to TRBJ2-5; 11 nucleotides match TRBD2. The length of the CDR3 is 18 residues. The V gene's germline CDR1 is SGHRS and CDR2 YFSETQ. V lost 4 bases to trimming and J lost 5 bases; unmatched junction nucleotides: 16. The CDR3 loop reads CASSRSGRANIEWETQYF. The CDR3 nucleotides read TGCGCCAGCAGCCGTAGCGGGAGGGCCAACATTGAGTGGGAGACCCAGTACTTC. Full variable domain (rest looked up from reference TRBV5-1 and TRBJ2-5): KAGVTQTPRYLIKTRGQQVTLSCSPISGHRSVSWYQQTPGQGLQFLFEYFSETQRNKGNFPGRFSGRQFSNSRSEMNVSTLELGDSALYLCASSRSGRANIEWETQYFGPGTRLLVL.

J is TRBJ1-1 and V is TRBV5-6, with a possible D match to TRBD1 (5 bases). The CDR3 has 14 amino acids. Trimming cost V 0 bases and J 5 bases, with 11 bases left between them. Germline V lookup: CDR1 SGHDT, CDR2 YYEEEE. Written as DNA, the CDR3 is TGTGCCAGCAGCTTGGCGGGACGGTGGACTGAAGCTTTCTTT. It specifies CASSLAGRWTEAFF.

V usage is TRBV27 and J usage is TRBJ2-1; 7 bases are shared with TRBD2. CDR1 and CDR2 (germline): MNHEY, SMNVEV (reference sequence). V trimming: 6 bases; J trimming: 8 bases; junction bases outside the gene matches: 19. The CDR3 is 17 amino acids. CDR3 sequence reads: CASSGAAGTTFLYEQFF. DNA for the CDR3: TGTGCCAGCAGCGGCGCCGCCGGGACTACCTTTCTCTATGAGCAGTTCTTC.

The CDR3 bases are TGTGCCAGCAGGACGGTGGGGTCCCTAGCTATAGAGCAGTACTTC. Protein: CASRTVGSLAIEQYF. The V and J genes are TRBV6-5 and TRBJ2-7; D is possibly TRBD2 (5 bases). The CDR3 length is 15 residues. Germline CDR1 is MNHEY and CDR2 is SVGAGI. The V gene lost 6 bases and the J gene lost 7 bases, with 22 bases spanning the gap.

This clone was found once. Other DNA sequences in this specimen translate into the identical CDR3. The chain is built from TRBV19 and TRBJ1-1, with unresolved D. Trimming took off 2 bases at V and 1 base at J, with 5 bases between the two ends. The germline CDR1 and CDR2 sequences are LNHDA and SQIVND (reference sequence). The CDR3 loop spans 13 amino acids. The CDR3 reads CASSITGNTEAFF. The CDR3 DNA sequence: TGTGCCAGTAGTATAACGGGGAACACTGAAGCTTTCTTT.

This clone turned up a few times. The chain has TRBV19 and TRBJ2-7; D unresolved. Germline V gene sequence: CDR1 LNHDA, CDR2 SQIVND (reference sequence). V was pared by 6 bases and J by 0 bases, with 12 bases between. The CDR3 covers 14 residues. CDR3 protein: CASRSVGDSYEQYF. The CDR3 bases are TGTGCCAGTAGATCGGTAGGCGACTCCTACGAGCAGTACTTC.

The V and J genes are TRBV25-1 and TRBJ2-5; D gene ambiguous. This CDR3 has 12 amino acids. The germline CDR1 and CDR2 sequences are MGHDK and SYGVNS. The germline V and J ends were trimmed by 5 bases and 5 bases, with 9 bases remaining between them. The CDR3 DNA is TGTGCCAGCAGTAGTAGCTGGGAGACCCAGTACTTC. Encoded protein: CASSSSWETQYF. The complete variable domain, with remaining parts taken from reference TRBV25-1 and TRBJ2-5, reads EADIYQTPRYLVIGTGKKITLECSQTMGHDKMYWYQQDPGMELHLIHYSYGVNSTEKGDLSSESTVSRIRTEHFPLTLESARPSHTSQYLCASSSSWETQYFGPGTRLLVL.

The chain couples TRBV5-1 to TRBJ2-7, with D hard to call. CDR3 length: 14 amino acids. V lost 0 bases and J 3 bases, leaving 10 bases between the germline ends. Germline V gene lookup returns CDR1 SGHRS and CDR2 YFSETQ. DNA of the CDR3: TGCGCCAGCAGCTTGGCACAGTCGGACTACGAGCAGTACTTC. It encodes CASSLAQSDYEQYF.

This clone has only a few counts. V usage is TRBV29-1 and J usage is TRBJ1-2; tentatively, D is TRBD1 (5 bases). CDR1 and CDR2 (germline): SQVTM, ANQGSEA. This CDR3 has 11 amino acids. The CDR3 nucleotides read TGCAGGGGAAGGGGTCGGGATGGCTACACCTTC. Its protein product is CRGRGRDGYTF.

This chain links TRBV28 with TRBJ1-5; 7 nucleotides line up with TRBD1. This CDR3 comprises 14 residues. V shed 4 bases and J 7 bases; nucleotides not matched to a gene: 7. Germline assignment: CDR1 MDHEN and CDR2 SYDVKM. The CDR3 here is CASSYDRVKQPQHF. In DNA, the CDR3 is TGTGCCAGCAGTTACGACAGGGTGAAACAGCCCCAGCATTTT. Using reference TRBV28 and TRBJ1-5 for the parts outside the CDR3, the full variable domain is DVKVTQSSRYLVKRTGEKVFLECVQDMDHENMFWYRQDPGLGLRLIYFSYDVKMKEKGDIPEGYSVSREKKERFSLILESASTNQTSMYLCASSYDRVKQPQHFGDGTRLSIL.